This is a list of T cell receptor beta chains from one sample in a study of blood T cell repertoires in COVID-19. The table came from immunoSEQ multiplex PCR; TCRdb's copy has only in-frame clones and leaves some out. The sample shows 130,000 to 150,000 clones, about four fifths of them seen only once. Sequenced: peripheral blood. These receptors all stem from a man in his 70s who had recovered from COVID-19. Both conserved end residues are part of each CDR3. The D gene is left open where the match is weak. Some rows have no size entry. The others give once, few or many, or a class for an expanded clone.

>TRBV6-1|.|TRBJ2-6|.
TGTGCCAGCAGTGGTCGGGGGAGCTCTGGGGCCAACGTCCTGACTTTC
CASSGRGSSGANVLTF
>TRBV7-6|TRBD1|TRBJ2-7|.
TGTGCCAGCAGCTTAGGGCCCACAGGGGCCAGCTCCTACGAGCAGTACTTC
CASSLGPTGASSYEQYF
>TRBV27|.|TRBJ2-5|.
TGTGCCAGCAGTTTAACCTGGGCCAGCCTAAGTCAAGAGACCCAGTACTTC
CASSLTWASLSQETQYF
>TRBV14|.|TRBJ2-1|.
TGTGCCAGCAGTCCTGCGCGACAGGCGGTCTACAATGAGCAGTTCTTC
CASSPARQAVYNEQFF
>TRBV27|TRBD2|TRBJ2-1|.
TGTGCCAGCAGTATAACTAGCGGACCCTACAATGAGCAGTTCTTC
CASSITSGPYNEQFF
>TRBV18|TRBD1|TRBJ2-1|.
TGTGCCAGCTCACCGACAGGGGGCATTTGGAGTTATGAGCAGTTCTTC
CASSPTGGIWSYEQFF
>TRBV5-1|.|TRBJ2-7|.
TGCGCCAGCAGCCCAACAGGGAACTACGAGCAGTACTTC
CASSPTGNYEQYF
>TRBV4-3|.|TRBJ2-7|.
TGCGCCAGCAGCCAAGATAGAGGGTTGGGGGAGCAGTACTTC
CASSQDRGLGEQYF
>TRBV19|.|TRBJ1-2|once
TGTGCCAGTAGTCCTCAGGGAACCCATGGCTACACCTTC
CASSPQGTHGYTF
>TRBV2|.|TRBJ1-3|.
TGTGCCAGCAGTGACGCAGGAAGGACTACTGGAAACACCATATATTTT
CASSDAGRTTGNTIYF
>TRBV6-2/TRBV6-3|.|TRBJ2-4|.
TGTGCCAGCAGTCCCGACAGAATAGCCAAAAACATTCAGTACTTC
CASSPDRIAKNIQYF
>TRBV19|.|TRBJ2-4|once
TGTGCCAGTAGCCGTGACAGGTTCAAAAACATTCAGTACTTC
CASSRDRFKNIQYF
>TRBV12-5|TRBD1|TRBJ1-6|once
TGTGCTAGTGGTGGGACAGGGTTTTATTCACCCCTCCACTTT
CASGGTGFYSPLHF
>TRBV6-5|.|TRBJ1-3|few
TGTGCCAGCAGTTACTCGAGCAGGGTTGGTGGAAACACCATATATTTT
CASSYSSRVGGNTIYF
>TRBV12-5|.|TRBJ2-7|.
TGTGCTAGTGGTTTGGCCCGAAGGACGGAGGTGAGCTCCTACGAGCAGTACTTC
CASGLARRTEVSSYEQYF
>TRBV21-1|.|TRBJ2-7|.
TGTGCCAGCAGCAAGGGGCTAGCGGGGCAGTACTTC
CASSKGLAGQYF
>TRBV19|TRBD1|TRBJ2-5|.
TGTGCCAGTAGTAACCAGGGGGAAGAGACCCAGTACTTC
CASSNQGEETQYF